Following are 9 T cell receptor beta chains from one sample sequenced in a study of long-term antiretroviral therapy in people with HIV. It was version v3.0 of the immunoSEQ assay that was run at survey level. Repertoires were generated with immunoSEQ multiplex PCR, while TCRdb's copy carries only in-frame clones and drops some. This table holds some 16,000 clones, 80% found once. This specimen was unsorted PBMCs, taken 0.1 years before starting antiretroviral therapy. The receptors shown here come from a man between 18 and 35 years old with HIV.

This clone was found once. Written as DNA, the CDR3 is TGTGCCAGCGCTGTTTGGGGGGGGGACACTGAAGCTTTCTTT. Residues: CASAVWGGDTEAFF. The rearrangement uses TRBV7-3 and TRBJ1-1; tentatively, D is TRBD1 (5 bases). Per germline, CDR1 SGHTA and CDR2 FQGTGA. Trimming pared 8 bases from V and 3 bases from J, leaving 16 bases between. This CDR3 comprises 14 residues.

This chain joins TRBV28 and TRBJ2-5; D is ambiguous. V gave up 6 bases and J gave up 4 bases, with 6 bases separating them. The V gene's germline CDR1 is MDHEN and CDR2 SYDVKM. The CDR3 runs to 11 residues. The CDR3 DNA reads as TGTGCCAGCAGAAAGGGAGAGACCCAGTACTTC. It codes for CASRKGETQYF.

The chain is built from TRBV28 and TRBJ2-5; 7 nucleotides align to TRBD2. Per germline, CDR1 MDHEN and CDR2 SYDVKM. With 4 bases clipped from V and 2 bases from J, the junction kept 4 bases outside the gene matches. The CDR3 length is 14 residues. The CDR3 coding sequence is TGTGCCAGCAGTTCTGGACTAGATCAAGAGACCCAGTACTTC. Its protein is CASSSGLDQETQYF. Combining the CDR3 with reference TRBV28 and TRBJ2-5 gives the whole variable domain DVKVTQSSRYLVKRTGEKVFLECVQDMDHENMFWYRQDPGLGLRLIYFSYDVKMKEKGDIPEGYSVSREKKERFSLILESASTNQTSMYLCASSSGLDQETQYFGPGTRLLVL.

This chain joins TRBV7-3 and TRBJ2-1; D unclear. The CDR3 sequence is 15 residues long. V was clipped by 2 bases and J by 0 bases, with 8 bases between them. CDR1 and CDR2 from the germline V gene are SGHTA and FQGTGA. The DNA for the CDR3 is TGTGCCAGCAGCTTAGATGCGGTCTCCTACAATGAGCAGTTCTTC. Translation: CASSLDAVSYNEQFF.

The J gene is TRBJ2-7, the V gene TRBV5-1; D is unclear. Germline CDR1 is SGHRS and CDR2 is YFSETQ. The CDR3 loop spans 12 amino acids. V lost 0 bases and J lost 5, with 6 bases in between. This CDR3 reads CASSLEGNEQYF. Written as DNA, the CDR3 is TGCGCCAGCAGCTTGGAAGGGAACGAGCAGTACTTC.

This clone was seen once. This chain joins TRBV7-9 and TRBJ2-2; D gene ambiguous. V lost 2 bases to trimming and J lost 7 bases, with 2 bases between them. This CDR3 comprises 11 residues. The germline V gene has CDR1 SEHNR and CDR2 FQNEAQ (reference sequence). The CDR3 nucleotides read TGTGCCAGCAGCTTAAGCGGGGAGCTGTTTTTT. Translating it yields CASSLSGELFF.

There are a few counts of this clone. The gene calls are TRBV9 and TRBJ2-7; 9 bases fit TRBD1. Germline loops: CDR1 SGDLS, CDR2 YYNGEE. V was clipped by 0 bases and J by 5 bases; unmatched bases: 9. The CDR3 is 16 residues long. CDR3 bases: TGTGCCAGCAGCGTAGGTTTACAGGGGGCGTGGGACGAGCAGTACTTC. Its protein is CASSVGLQGAWDEQYF.

The CDR3 sequence is CASSSPTSHEQFF. Written as DNA, the CDR3 is TGTGCCAGCAGCTCGCCCACTAGTCATGAGCAGTTCTTC. The genes are TRBV11-3 and TRBJ2-1; maybe TRBD2 (5 bases). The V gene's germline CDR1 is SGHNT and CDR2 YENEEA. This CDR3 is built from 13 residues. With 4 bases removed from V and 8 bases from J, the gap between germline ends came to 12 bases.

This chain links TRBV19 with TRBJ1-5; D remains unclear. Trimming removed 5 bases at V and 1 base at J, with 15 bases between. This CDR3 region has 16 residues. The germline V gene has CDR1 LNHDA and CDR2 SQIVND (reference sequence). For the CDR3, the DNA is TGTGCCAGTAGTTTCGCAGGACGTGGGAGCAATCAGCCCCAGCATTTT. As protein: CASSFAGRGSNQPQHF.